The entry below describes one T cell receptor beta chain. The V segment lost 5 bases and the J segment 5 bases; nucleotides outside the gene matches: 10. The CDR3 has 15 amino acids. Germline loops: CDR1 MDHEN, CDR2 SYDVKM. The sample comes from a study of patients and donors after allogeneic stem cell transplantation. TCRdb re-analysed the RT-PCR reads in MiXCR, keeping a single row per CDR3 protein. The top ten clones hold 33% of a sample with roughly 200,000 distinct CDR3 sequences, around two fifths of them seen once. The material sequenced was blood, either unsorted or a sorted T cell fraction (not recorded which). The TCR was taken from a human donor who was either an allogeneic HSCT recipient or a stem cell or donor lymphocyte infusion donor (not recorded which). It is not recorded whose cells these are; they may come from a transplant donor. The V gene is TRBV28, the J gene TRBJ2-7, with 9 bases that match TRBD1. The chain's CDR3 is CASSSKQGAFDEQYF. The CDR3 DNA reads TGTGCCAGCAGTAGTAAACAGGGGGCATTCGACGAGCAGTACTTC.